This T cell receptor (beta chain) was captured by sequencing in a study of T-cell reconstitution after alpha-beta-depleted transplantation in children. Only a few counts were recorded for this clonotype. What it binds is not known. Study observations and caveats: Fresh T-cell production supplied most of the T-cell counts and diversity seen one year after transplant. The study reportedly traced alpha-beta T cells about two months after transplant to several hundred expanded graft clones.

With V trimmed by 10 bases and J by 2 bases, 6 bases remained unmatched. The CDR3 spans 14 residues. Germline assignment: CDR1 LNHDA and CDR2 SQIVND (reference sequence). Construction of the TCRbeta library involved unique molecular identifiers. MiXCR was run by TCRdb on the PCR reads, yielding one entry per CDR3 protein. The sample has 670,000 or so distinct CDR3 sequences, about an eighth seen once. The rearrangement uses TRBV19 and TRBJ2-2; TRBD2 matches at 8 bases. This sample comprised PBMCs, obtained before TCRalphabeta/CD19-depleted stem cell transplant. This clonotype was obtained from a girl aged 2-10 years with congenital amegakaryocytic thrombocytopenia, due to receive a stem cell transplant. CDR3 loop: CATQSGSNTGELFF. The CDR3 DNA follows: TGTGCCACCCAAAGCGGGAGTAACACCGGGGAGCTGTTTTTT.